One sample yielded the 14 T cell receptor beta chains listed below, sequenced in a study of blood T cell repertoires in COVID-19. Clones were sequenced by immunoSEQ multiplex PCR, and TCRdb holds only the in-frame ones, with some missing. There are 200,000 to 250,000 clones in the sample; 80% to 85% occur only once, and approximately 5% lies in the top ten. Input material: peripheral blood. The source of these receptors is a woman between 55 and 75 years old who had recovered from COVID-19.

CDR3 coding DNA: TGTGCCAGCAGCTTCCCGGGAGGCTACGAGCAGTACTTC. This codes for CASSFPGGYEQYF. The chain recombines TRBV7-9 with TRBJ2-7, with 7 bases aligning to TRBD2. Germline values: CDR1 SEHNR, CDR2 FQNEAQ (reference sequence). The J segment lost 3 bases and the V segment lost 3 bases, leaving 2 bases of the junction unmatched. The CDR3 loop spans 13 amino acids.

This chain uses TRBV9 with TRBJ2-5, with 10 bases aligning to TRBD2. With 2 bases clipped from V and 5 bases from J, the junction kept 6 bases outside the gene matches. Germline values: CDR1 SGDLS, CDR2 YYNGEE. This CDR3 contains 15 residues. The CDR3 spells CASSVYSGGRETQYF. The CDR3 DNA follows: TGTGCCAGCAGCGTCTATAGCGGGGGGAGGGAGACCCAGTACTTC.

The CDR3 sequence is CASRMTGRTYNEQFF. The CDR3 bases are TGCGCCAGCAGGATGACAGGTAGAACCTACAATGAGCAGTTCTTC. The V gene is TRBV10-1, the J gene TRBJ2-1; weak D call: TRBD1 (6 bases). Trimming removed 6 bases at V and 2 bases at J, with 14 bases between. The CDR3 runs 15 residues. Germline values: CDR1 WNHNN, CDR2 SYGVQD (reference sequence).

This sequence joins TRBV4-3 and TRBJ2-3; TRBD2 matches 8 bases. Trimming cost V 2 bases and J 2 bases; bases outside gene matches: 9. This CDR3 has 17 amino acids. The germline V gene has CDR1 LGHNA and CDR2 YSLEER. The CDR3 region has the DNA TGCGCCAGCAGCCAACTTTTGAGCGGGGGCCCCACAGATACGCAGTATTTT. This gives the protein CASSQLLSGGPTDTQYF.

The genes are TRBV6-5 and TRBJ2-2; no firm D call. In germline, CDR1 is MNHEY, CDR2 SVGAGI. The CDR3 extends over 15 amino acids. V lost 0 bases and J 6 bases, leaving 11 bases between the germline ends. DNA of the CDR3: TGTGCCAGCAGTTACTCGAGTACGTACGCCGGGGAGCTGTTTTTT. It yields the protein CASSYSSTYAGELFF.

The chain links TRBV7-9 to TRBJ2-1; 7 bases are a match to TRBD1. The CDR3 length is 13 residues. With V trimmed by 5 bases and J by 8 bases, 6 bases remained unmatched. Looked up from germline, CDR1 is SEHNR and CDR2 is FQNEAQ (reference sequence). The CDR3 DNA reads as TGTGCCAGCAGCCAAGGACAGGTCGATGAGCAGTTCTTC. As protein: CASSQGQVDEQFF.

The chain uses TRBV30 and TRBJ1-2, with D possibly being TRBD1 (6 bases). This CDR3 spans 12 amino acids. Trimming shortened V by 1 base and J by 7 bases, and 10 bases separated the two germline ends. CDR1 is GTSNPN and CDR2 is SVGIG in the germline V gene (reference sequence). CDR3 in DNA: TGTGCCTGGAGTGGGGGGCGTATTGGCTACACCTTC. Translated, it gives CAWSGGRIGYTF.

V and J are TRBV27 and TRBJ1-3; D gene unclear. This CDR3 has 13 residues. Trimming removed 8 bases from V and 8 bases from J, with 16 bases in between. CDR1 and CDR2 from the germline V gene are MNHEY and SMNVEV (reference sequence). DNA for the CDR3: TGTGCCAGCCGCCCCCACGTAGGAGACACCATATATTTT. It specifies CASRPHVGDTIYF.

This clone was recorded once. The chain is built from TRBV6-5 and TRBJ2-5, with D perhaps TRBD1 (5 bases). The germline V and J ends were trimmed by 9 bases and 3 bases, with 11 bases remaining between them. Germline-derived CDR1 and CDR2 are MNHEY and SVGAGI. The CDR3 is 12 residues long. CDR3 DNA: TGTGCCAGTAAACAGACAGAAGAGACCCAGTACTTC. It encodes CASKQTEETQYF.

The chain employs TRBV19 and TRBJ2-3; maybe TRBD2 (6 bases). CDR3 length equals 15 residues. Germline V lookup: CDR1 LNHDA, CDR2 SQIVND (reference sequence). The V end lost 10 bases, the J end lost 0 bases, and 17 bases lay between the germline ends. CDR3 DNA sequence: TGTGCCACCTCGCAGGAGCGGGCTAGCACAGATACGCAGTATTTT. Its protein product is CATSQERASTDTQYF. The full variable domain, completed using reference TRBV19 and TRBJ2-3, is DGGITQSPKYLFRKEGQNVTLSCEQNLNHDAMYWYRQDPGQGLRLIYYSQIVNDFQKGDIAEGYSVSREKKESFPLTVTSAQKNPTAFYLCATSQERASTDTQYFGPGTRLTVL.

This chain uses TRBV7-2 with TRBJ1-1, with TRBD1 matching over 8 bases. Germline lookup yields CDR1 SGHTA and CDR2 FQGNSA. The ends lost 3 bases at V and 10 bases at J; junction bases unmatched: 10. The CDR3 is made up of 14 amino acids. The DNA of the CDR3 is TGTGCCAGCAGCTTCACTGGGGACAGGTATCGAGCTTTCTTT. This sequence encodes CASSFTGDRYRAFF.

The J gene is TRBJ2-7, the V gene TRBV6-5; 14 bases are shared with TRBD2. The CDR3 has 15 residues. Losses at the gene ends were 4 bases for V and 4 bases for J; bases not matched to a gene: 3. Germline CDR1 reads MNHEY; CDR2 reads SVGAGI. The CDR3 region has the DNA TGTGCCAGCAGTTCGAGACTAGCGGGGGGGTACGAGCAGTACTTC. Amino acids: CASSSRLAGGYEQYF.

The CDR3 nucleotides are TGTGCCAGCAGGGCTAAGAGGGGGGCTTTCTTT. It yields the protein CASRAKRGAFF. This rearrangement joins TRBV12-3 or TRBV12-4 to TRBJ1-1; D is perhaps TRBD1 (6 bases). Between the trimmed V and J ends, which lost 6 bases and 11 bases, there was a span of 13 bases. The CDR3 loop spans 11 amino acids.

The chain links TRBV4-2 to TRBJ2-7; 10 bases match TRBD2. Germline V gives CDR1 LGHNA, CDR2 YNFKEQ. This CDR3 has 16 amino acids. V lost 0 bases, J lost 2 bases, and 4 bases stayed unmatched. CDR3 coding DNA: TGTGCCAGCAGCCAAGACGGGACTAGCGTTGCCTACGAGCAGTACTTC. Its translation: CASSQDGTSVAYEQYF.